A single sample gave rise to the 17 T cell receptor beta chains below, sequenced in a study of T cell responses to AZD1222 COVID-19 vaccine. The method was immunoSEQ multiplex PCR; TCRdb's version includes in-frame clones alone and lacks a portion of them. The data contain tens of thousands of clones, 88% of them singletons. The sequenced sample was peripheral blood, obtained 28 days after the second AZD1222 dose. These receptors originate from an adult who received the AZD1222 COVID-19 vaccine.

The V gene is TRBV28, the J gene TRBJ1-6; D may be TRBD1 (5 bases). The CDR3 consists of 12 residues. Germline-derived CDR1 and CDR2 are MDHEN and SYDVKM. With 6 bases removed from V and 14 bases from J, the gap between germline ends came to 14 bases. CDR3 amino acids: CASSTTVLALHF. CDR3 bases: TGTGCCAGCAGCACGACAGTTCTAGCCCTCCACTTT.

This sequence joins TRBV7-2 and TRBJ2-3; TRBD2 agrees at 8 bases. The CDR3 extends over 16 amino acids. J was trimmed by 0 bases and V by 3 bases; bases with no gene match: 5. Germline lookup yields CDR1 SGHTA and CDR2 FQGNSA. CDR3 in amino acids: CASSFTSGHSTDTQYF. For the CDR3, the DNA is TGTGCCAGCAGCTTTACTAGCGGCCATAGCACAGATACGCAGTATTTT.

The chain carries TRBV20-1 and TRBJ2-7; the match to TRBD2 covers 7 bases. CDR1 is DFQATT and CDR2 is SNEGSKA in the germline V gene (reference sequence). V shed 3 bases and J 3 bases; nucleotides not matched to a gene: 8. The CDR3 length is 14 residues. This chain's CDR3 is CSASTQRDLYEQYF. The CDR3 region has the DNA TGCAGTGCTAGTACCCAGCGGGACCTCTACGAGCAGTACTTC.

The chain's CDR3 is CASSYWAEAFF. The DNA of the CDR3 is TGTGCCAGCAGTTATTGGGCTGAAGCTTTCTTT. This sequence joins TRBV28 and TRBJ1-1; D unresolved. V was pared by 4 bases and J by 6 bases, with 6 bases between. The CDR3 spans 11 residues. Germline V lookup: CDR1 MDHEN, CDR2 SYDVKM.

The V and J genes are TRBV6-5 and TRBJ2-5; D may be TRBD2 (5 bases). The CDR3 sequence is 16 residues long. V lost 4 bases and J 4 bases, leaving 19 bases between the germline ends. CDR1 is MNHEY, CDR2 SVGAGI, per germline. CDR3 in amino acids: CASSSWRTGVIETQYF. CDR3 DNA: TGTGCCAGCAGTTCCTGGAGGACCGGGGTCATAGAGACCCAGTACTTC.

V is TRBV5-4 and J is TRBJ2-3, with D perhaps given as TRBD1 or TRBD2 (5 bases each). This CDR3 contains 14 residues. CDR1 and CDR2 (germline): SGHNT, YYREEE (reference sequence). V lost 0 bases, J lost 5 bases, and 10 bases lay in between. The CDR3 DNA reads TGTGCCAGCAGCTTGGGGGGCCGGGGAGATACGCAGTATTTT. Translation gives CASSLGGRGDTQYF.

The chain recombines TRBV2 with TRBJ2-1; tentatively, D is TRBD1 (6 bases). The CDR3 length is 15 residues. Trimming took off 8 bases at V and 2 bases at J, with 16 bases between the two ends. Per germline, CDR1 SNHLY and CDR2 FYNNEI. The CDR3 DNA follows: TGTGCCAGCTCCTCGACAGGAGGTGCCTACAATGAGCAGTTCTTC. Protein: CASSSTGGAYNEQFF.

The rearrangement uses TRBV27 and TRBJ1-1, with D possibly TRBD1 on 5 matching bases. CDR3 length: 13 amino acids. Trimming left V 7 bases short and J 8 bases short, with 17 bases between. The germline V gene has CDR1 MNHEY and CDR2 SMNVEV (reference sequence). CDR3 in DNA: TGTGCCAGCAACCCATCATCGGGGCGGGAAGCTTTCTTT. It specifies CASNPSSGREAFF.

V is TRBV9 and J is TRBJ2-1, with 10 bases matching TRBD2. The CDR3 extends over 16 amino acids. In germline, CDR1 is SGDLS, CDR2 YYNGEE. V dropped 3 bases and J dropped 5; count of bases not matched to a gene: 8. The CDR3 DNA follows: TGTGCCAGCAGCGAGGTTCTAGCGGGAGAGGACAATGAGCAGTTCTTC. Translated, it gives CASSEVLAGEDNEQFF.

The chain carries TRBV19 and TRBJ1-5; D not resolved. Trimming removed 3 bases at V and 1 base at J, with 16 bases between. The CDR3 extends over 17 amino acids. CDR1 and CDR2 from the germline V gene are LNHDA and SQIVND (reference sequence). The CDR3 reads CASSIDTTPSSNQPQHF. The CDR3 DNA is TGTGCCAGTAGTATCGACACGACCCCGAGCAGCAATCAGCCCCAGCATTTT.

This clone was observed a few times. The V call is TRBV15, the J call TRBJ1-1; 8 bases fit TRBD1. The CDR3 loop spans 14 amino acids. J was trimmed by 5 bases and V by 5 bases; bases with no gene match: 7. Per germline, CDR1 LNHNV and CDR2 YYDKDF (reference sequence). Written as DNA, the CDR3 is TGTGCCACCAGCCGGGGCAGGGGGCATACTGAAGCTTTCTTT. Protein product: CATSRGRGHTEAFF.

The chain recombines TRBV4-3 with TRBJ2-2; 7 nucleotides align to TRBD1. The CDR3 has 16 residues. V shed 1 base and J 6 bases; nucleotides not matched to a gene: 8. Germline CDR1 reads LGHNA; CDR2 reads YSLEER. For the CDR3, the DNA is TGCGCCAGCAGCCAAGTTTCCGGACAGGAAGCCGGGGAGCTGTTTTTT. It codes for CASSQVSGQEAGELFF.

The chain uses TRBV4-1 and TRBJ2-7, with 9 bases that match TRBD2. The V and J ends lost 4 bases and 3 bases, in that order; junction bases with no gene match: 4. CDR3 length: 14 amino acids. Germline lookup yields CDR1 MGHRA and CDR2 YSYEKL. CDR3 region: CASSPQRGVYEQYF. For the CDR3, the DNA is TGCGCCAGCAGCCCCCAGCGGGGGGTCTACGAGCAGTACTTC.

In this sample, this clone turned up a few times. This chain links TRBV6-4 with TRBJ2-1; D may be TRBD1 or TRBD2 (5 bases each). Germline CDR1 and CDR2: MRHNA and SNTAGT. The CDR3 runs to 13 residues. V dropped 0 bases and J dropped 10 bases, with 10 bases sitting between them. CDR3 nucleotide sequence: TGTGCCAGCAGTGACTCGGGGGTGACCGAGCAGTTCTTC. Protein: CASSDSGVTEQFF.

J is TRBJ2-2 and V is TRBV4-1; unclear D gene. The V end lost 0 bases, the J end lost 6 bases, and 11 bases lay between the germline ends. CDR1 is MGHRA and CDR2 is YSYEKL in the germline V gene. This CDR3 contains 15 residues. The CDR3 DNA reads TGCGCCAGCAGCCAAGATCCGGGCCATGCCGGGGAGCTGTTTTTT. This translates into CASSQDPGHAGELFF.

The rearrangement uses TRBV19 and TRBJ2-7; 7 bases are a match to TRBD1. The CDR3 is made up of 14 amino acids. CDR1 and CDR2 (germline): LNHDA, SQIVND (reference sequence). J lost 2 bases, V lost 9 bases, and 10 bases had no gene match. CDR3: CASRPTTGPYEQYF. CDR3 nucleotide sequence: TGTGCCAGCCGGCCGACGACAGGGCCCTACGAGCAGTACTTC.

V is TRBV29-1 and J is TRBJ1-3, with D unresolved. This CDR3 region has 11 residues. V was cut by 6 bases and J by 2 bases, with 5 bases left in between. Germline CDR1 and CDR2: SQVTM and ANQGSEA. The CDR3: CSVWAGNTIYF. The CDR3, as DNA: TGCAGCGTCTGGGCTGGAAACACCATATATTTT.